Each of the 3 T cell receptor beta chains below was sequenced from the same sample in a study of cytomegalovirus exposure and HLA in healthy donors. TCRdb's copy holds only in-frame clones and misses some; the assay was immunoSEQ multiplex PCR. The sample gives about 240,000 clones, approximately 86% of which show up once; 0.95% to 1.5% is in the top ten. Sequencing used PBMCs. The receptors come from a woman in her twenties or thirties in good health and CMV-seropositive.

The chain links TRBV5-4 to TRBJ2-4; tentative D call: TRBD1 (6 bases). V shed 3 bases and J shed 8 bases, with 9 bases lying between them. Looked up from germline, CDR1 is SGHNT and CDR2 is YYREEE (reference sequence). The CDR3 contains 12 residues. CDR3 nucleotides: TGTGCCAGCAGCTGGGCAGGGGACATTCAGTACTTC. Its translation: CASSWAGDIQYF.

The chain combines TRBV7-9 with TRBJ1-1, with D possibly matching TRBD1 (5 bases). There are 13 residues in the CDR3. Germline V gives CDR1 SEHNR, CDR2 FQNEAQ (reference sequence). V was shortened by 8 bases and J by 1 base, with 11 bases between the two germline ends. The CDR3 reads CASELQENTEAFF. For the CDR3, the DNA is TGTGCCAGCGAGTTACAGGAGAACACTGAAGCTTTCTTT.

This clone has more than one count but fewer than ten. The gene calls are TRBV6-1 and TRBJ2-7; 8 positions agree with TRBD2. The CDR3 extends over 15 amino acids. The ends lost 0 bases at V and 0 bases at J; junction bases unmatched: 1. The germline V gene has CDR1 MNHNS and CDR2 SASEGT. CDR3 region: CASSEATSDSYEQYF. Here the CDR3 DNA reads TGTGCCAGCAGTGAAGCGACTAGCGACTCCTACGAGCAGTACTTC.